Below are 24 T cell receptor beta chains sequenced from a single sample in a study of blood T cells in healthy people across ages (dated by TCRdb to between 2014 and 2017). Receptors were amplified or captured by 5' RACE. The data were produced on an Illumina HiSeq 2500. A second PCR of roughly 6 to 11 cycles was run with a J-beta primer mix and a sample-barcoded 5' primer. Starting from the raw public reads, TCRdb applied fastp trimming at Q25, assembled clones with MiXCR and retained in-frame beta chains. Rows matching on CDR3 protein sequence are summarized as one entry with the most common DNA and genes. The table for this sample lists about 690,000 distinct CDR3 sequences; over 40% of them were counted only once. The top ten clonotypes cover around 30% of the sample. Material for sequencing was blood. These receptors all stem from an elderly man in good health.

The gene calls are TRBV4-3 and TRBJ2-7; 8 bases agree with TRBD1. Unmatched junction bases numbered 11, after V lost 0 bases and J lost 1 base. The CDR3 consists of 18 residues. Germline loops: CDR1 LGHNA, CDR2 YSLEER. The DNA for the CDR3 is TGCGCCAGCAGCCAAGATAGACGGGGAACAGGGGGATCCTACGAGCAGTACTTC. Translation: CASSQDRRGTGGSYEQYF.

The table lists this clonotype with many counts. The CDR3 nucleotides are TGTGCCAGCAATCCCATCAACTATGAGCAGTTCTTC. Its protein product is CASNPINYEQFF. The chain couples TRBV2 to TRBJ2-1; D gene unclear. Trimming took 7 bases from V and 8 from J, leaving 12 bases between them. Germline CDR1 reads SNHLY; CDR2 reads FYNNEI. The CDR3 runs 12 residues. The full variable domain, completed using reference TRBV2 and TRBJ2-1, is EPEVTQTPSHQVTQMGQEVILRCVPISNHLYFYWYRQILGQKVEFLVSFYNNEISEKSEIFDDQFSVERPDGSNFTLKIRSTKLEDSAMYFCASNPINYEQFFGPGTRLTVL.

On this clonotype: A much bigger clone sits one base away, suggesting this may be a read error. Written as DNA, the CDR3 is TGTGCCAGCAATTGGGGGCTCCACGAGCAGTACTTC. Translating it yields CASNWGLHEQYF. V is TRBV25-1 and J is TRBJ2-7, with a tentative D call TRBD1 (6 bases). With 7 bases removed from V and 5 bases from J, the gap between germline ends came to 12 bases. The V gene's germline CDR1 is MGHDK and CDR2 SYGVNS. The CDR3 has 12 residues.

The genes are TRBV4-3 and TRBJ2-7, with TRBD2 identical over 16 bases. CDR1 is LGHNA and CDR2 is YSLEER in the germline V gene. This CDR3 has 18 amino acids. With 5 bases clipped from V and 0 bases from J, the junction kept 7 bases outside the gene matches. CDR3 nucleotide sequence: TGCGCCAGCAGCTCCATGGGGACTAGCGGGGGGGCCTCCTACGAGCAGTACTTC. Translating gives CASSSMGTSGGASYEQYF.

This rearrangement joins TRBV7-9 to TRBJ2-7; D is unclear. CDR3 length equals 14 residues. V was clipped by 0 bases and J by 7 bases, with 13 bases between them. CDR1 and CDR2 from the germline V gene are SEHNR and FQNEAQ (reference sequence). The CDR3 loop is CASSLAKAAREQYF. CDR3 bases: TGTGCCAGCAGCTTAGCGAAGGCCGCGCGGGAGCAGTACTTC.

The table lists this clonotype with a few counts. This chain connects TRBV6-5 to TRBJ2-7; TRBD1 agrees at 7 bases. The length of the CDR3 is 15 residues. Germline V gives CDR1 MNHEY, CDR2 SVGAGI. V was pared by 5 bases and J by 9 bases, with 16 bases of the junction left unmatched. Written as DNA, the CDR3 is TGTGCCAGCAGTACTCAAATGACAGGGCCTACGAGGCAGTACTTC. Amino acids: CASSTQMTGPTRQYF.

The chain uses TRBV29-1 and TRBJ2-1; 14 positions agree with TRBD2. V trimming: 5 bases; J trimming: 0 bases; junction bases outside the gene matches: 12. This CDR3 has 19 residues. From germline, CDR1 is SQVTM and CDR2 ANQGSEA. CDR3 DNA sequence: TGCAGCGTTCTCTTGGCGACTAGCGGGGGGGAGAGCTCCTACAATGAGCAGTTCTTC. This translates into CSVLLATSGGESSYNEQFF.

The chain couples TRBV5-6 to TRBJ2-1; TRBD2 matches 8 bases. This CDR3 is built from 16 residues. Germline CDR1 SGHDT, CDR2 YYEEEE. Unmatched junction bases numbered 9, after V lost 3 bases and J lost 4 bases. Here the CDR3 reads CASSSPRGGTYNEQFF. CDR3 DNA sequence: TGTGCCAGCAGCTCCCCACGGGGGGGCACGTACAATGAGCAGTTCTTC.

This chain links TRBV10-3 with TRBJ2-4, with D perhaps given as TRBD1 or TRBD2 (5 bases each). Trimming removed 3 bases from V and 4 bases from J, with 13 bases in between. Germline V gives CDR1 ENHRY, CDR2 SYGVKD. The CDR3 covers 15 residues. CDR3 DNA sequence: TGTGCCATCAGTGAACCGATGGGGGAAAAAAACATTCAGTACTTC. It yields the protein CAISEPMGEKNIQYF.

The chain recombines TRBV4-2 with TRBJ2-1, with D uncertain. The CDR3 has 14 amino acids. V lost 0 bases to trimming and J lost 3 bases, with 6 bases between them. Germline-derived CDR1 and CDR2 are LGHNA and YNFKEQ. CDR3 nucleotides: TGTGCCAGCAGCCAAGATCTAGTCTACAATGAGCAGTTCTTC. Amino acid sequence: CASSQDLVYNEQFF.

This clonotype was counted a few times. This chain links TRBV7-8 with TRBJ1-5, with 7 bases that match TRBD1. The CDR3 consists of 17 residues. CDR1 is SGHVS and CDR2 is FQNEAQ in the germline V gene. Losses at the gene ends were 2 bases for V and 4 bases for J; bases not matched to a gene: 11. The chain's CDR3 is CASSLRSWTGENQPQHF. The CDR3 DNA follows: TGTGCCAGCAGCTTAAGGTCTTGGACAGGAGAAAATCAGCCCCAGCATTTT.

The chain recombines TRBV28 with TRBJ2-7, with 7 bases identical to TRBD1. The J call is doubtful: the DNA matches TRBJ2-5 better. The length of the CDR3 is 15 residues. Looked up from germline, CDR1 is MDHEN and CDR2 is SYDVKM. CDR3 DNA sequence: TGTGCCAGCAGTTCGAGAGCAGGGGGACGAGAGACCCAGTACTTC. Protein sequence: CASSSRAGGRETQYF.

Comments on this clonotype: Being one base from a much bigger clone, this may be a read error. This chain joins TRBV12-3 or TRBV12-4 and TRBJ2-1; D may be TRBD1 (6 bases). CDR3 size: 16 residues. CDR3 residues: CASNMDSKSSYNERFF. The CDR3 DNA follows: TGTGCCAGCAACATGGACAGTAAAAGCTCCTACAATGAGCGGTTCTTC.

This clonotype was seen a handful of times. V gene TRBV28 combines with J gene TRBJ1-2; tentative D call: TRBD1 (6 bases). The CDR3 has 16 residues. The V and J ends lost 7 bases and 8 bases respectively, with 26 bases between them. The V gene's germline CDR1 is MDHEN and CDR2 SYDVKM. CDR3 loop: CASIANPLGGAGGYTF. The CDR3 nucleotides are TGTGCCAGCATTGCTAACCCTTTAGGGGGGGCGGGAGGCTACACCTTC.

Only a few counts were recorded for this clonotype. The V and J genes are TRBV7-2 and TRBJ1-1, with 7 nucleotides matching TRBD1. With 4 bases clipped from V and 5 bases from J, the junction kept 10 bases outside the gene matches. This CDR3 comprises 15 residues. The germline gives CDR1 SGHTA, CDR2 FQGNSA. CDR3 sequence: CASSSQPGQKTEAFF. CDR3 in DNA: TGTGCCAGCAGCTCCCAACCGGGACAGAAGACTGAAGCTTTCTTT.

The J gene is TRBJ2-7, the V gene TRBV4-3; TRBD2 matches at 14 bases. From germline, CDR1 is LGHNA and CDR2 YSLEER. The V gene end was trimmed by 0 bases and the J gene end by 7 bases; junction bases not matched to a gene: 8. This CDR3 comprises 17 residues. The DNA for the CDR3 is TGCGCCAGCAGCCAAGATTCAGGACTAGCGGGAGGCAATGAGCAGTACTTC. As protein: CASSQDSGLAGGNEQYF.

The chain links TRBV20-1 to TRBJ1-5; tentative D call: TRBD1 (5 bases). The germline gives CDR1 DFQATT, CDR2 SNEGSKA (reference sequence). V lost 8 bases to trimming and J lost 0 bases, with 11 bases between them. The CDR3 consists of 13 residues. CDR3 loop: CSLGGGSNQPQHF. CDR3 nucleotides: TGCAGTTTGGGGGGAGGTAGCAATCAGCCCCAGCATTTT.

The sample holds a few counts of this clonotype. The genes are TRBV6-5 and TRBJ2-5; D is possibly TRBD1 or TRBD2 (8 bases each). Germline V CDR1 and CDR2: MNHEY, SVGAGI. V was shortened by 5 bases and J by 5 bases, with 21 bases between the two germline ends. The CDR3 has 16 amino acids. The CDR3 bases are TGTGCCAGCAGTCCGCCTCGCGGGGGGACAGGCGAGACCCAGTACTTC. Amino acid sequence: CASSPPRGGTGETQYF.

This chain joins TRBV18 and TRBJ2-7; TRBD2 agrees at 7 bases. The J segment lost 0 bases and the V segment lost 3 bases, leaving 5 bases of the junction unmatched. From germline, CDR1 is KGHSH and CDR2 LQKENI. This CDR3 comprises 15 residues. CDR3 sequence reads: CASSPGGHSSYEQYF. In nucleotides, the CDR3 is TGTGCCAGCTCACCGGGAGGGCATAGCTCCTACGAGCAGTACTTC. Looking up the rest from reference TRBV18 and TRBJ2-7 gives the full variable domain: NAGVMQNPRHLVRRRGQEARLRCSPMKGHSHVYWYRQLPEEGLKFMVYLQKENIIDESGMPKERFSAEFPKEGPSILRIQQVVRGDSAAYFCASSPGGHSSYEQYFGPGTRLTVT.

Only a few counts were recorded for this clonotype. The J gene is TRBJ2-2, the V gene TRBV6-6, with D unresolved. The CDR3 is made up of 13 amino acids. V was clipped by 6 bases and J by 6 bases, with 11 bases between them. Germline-derived CDR1 and CDR2 are MNHNY and SVGAGI (reference sequence). CDR3 region: CASRAVDAGELFF. The CDR3 region has the DNA TGTGCCAGCAGGGCGGTGGATGCCGGGGAGCTGTTTTTT.

As to this clonotype: The junction departs from germline at one end; a sequencing error may be responsible. V gene TRBV9 combines with J gene TRBJ2-1, with 10 bases lining up with TRBD1. The CDR3 runs to 16 residues. Germline V gene data show CDR1 as SGDLS and CDR2 as YYNGEE. The CDR3: CARSVVGQGHPNEQFF. The CDR3 DNA is TGTGCCCGCAGCGTAGTGGGACAGGGGCACCCCAATGAGCAGTTCTTC.

This clonotype was counted many times. The chain links TRBV12-3 or TRBV12-4 to TRBJ2-1; 10 positions match TRBD2. CDR3 size: 14 residues. Germline trimming cut 3 bases from V and 9 bases from J; bases unmatched to any gene: 5. CDR3 coding DNA: TGTGCCAGCAGTTTGGAGGTAGCGGGGGGTGAGCAGTTCTTC. Amino acid sequence: CASSLEVAGGEQFF.

This clonotype has a count of ten or more. V is TRBV12-5 and J is TRBJ2-1, with D possibly matching TRBD2 (6 bases). V was shortened by 6 bases and J by 4 bases, with 13 bases between the two germline ends. Per germline, CDR1 LGHNT and CDR2 FRNRAP. This CDR3 has 14 residues. The CDR3 loop reads CASGVGGGYNEQFF. The CDR3 nucleotides are TGTGCTAGTGGCGTGGGAGGAGGGTACAATGAGCAGTTCTTC.

The chain combines TRBV19 with TRBJ1-1, with D perhaps TRBD1 (5 bases). Germline V gene lookup returns CDR1 LNHDA and CDR2 SQIVND (reference sequence). Trimming left V 5 bases short and J 8 bases short, with 21 bases between. The CDR3 covers 15 residues. The CDR3 spells CASSVPGFSRGEAFF. The CDR3 bases are TGTGCCAGTAGTGTACCCGGGTTCTCCCGGGGGGAAGCTTTCTTT.